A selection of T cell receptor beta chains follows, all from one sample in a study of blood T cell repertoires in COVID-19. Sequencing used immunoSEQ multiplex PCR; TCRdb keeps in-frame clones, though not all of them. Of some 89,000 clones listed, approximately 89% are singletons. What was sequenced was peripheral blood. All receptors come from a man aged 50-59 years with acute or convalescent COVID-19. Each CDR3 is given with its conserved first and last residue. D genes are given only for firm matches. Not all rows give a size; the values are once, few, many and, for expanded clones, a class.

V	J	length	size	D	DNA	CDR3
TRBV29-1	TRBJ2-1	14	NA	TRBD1	TGCAGCGTCGCCAGGACAGGGACCTCAAATGAGCAGTTCTTC	CSVARTGTSNEQFF
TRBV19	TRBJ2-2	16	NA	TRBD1	TGTGCCAGTAGTTTAACACAGGGGCTTGGCACCGGGGAGCTGTTTTTT	CASSLTQGLGTGELFF
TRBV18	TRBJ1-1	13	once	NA	TGTGCCAGCTCAGAAGCCCTGAGCACTGAAGCTTTCTTT	CASSEALSTEAFF
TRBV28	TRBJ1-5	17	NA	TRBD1	TGTGCCAGCAGACGACAGGGGGCTCCCTTTAGCAATCAGCCCCAGCATTTT	CASRRQGAPFSNQPQHF
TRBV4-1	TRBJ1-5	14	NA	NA	TGCGCCAGCAGCCATTCCCCCGCGAATCAGCCCCAGCATTTT	CASSHSPANQPQHF
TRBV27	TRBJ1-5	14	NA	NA	TGTGCCAGCAGTTTGGCGGGGTTTAGTCAGCCCCAGCATTTT	CASSLAGFSQPQHF
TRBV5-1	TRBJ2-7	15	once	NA	TGCGCCAGCAGCTTCGATAGCGGAGGAACCTACGAGCAGTACTTC	CASSFDSGGTYEQYF
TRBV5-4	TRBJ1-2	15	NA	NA	TGTGCCAGCAGCGTAGAACCGGGTGAAAGAGATGGCTACACCTTC	CASSVEPGERDGYTF
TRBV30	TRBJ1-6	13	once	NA	TGTGCCTGGAGTGAGGACAGAGATTCACCCCTCCACTTT	CAWSEDRDSPLHF
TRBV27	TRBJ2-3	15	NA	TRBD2	TGTGCCAGCAGCTCAGGACTAGCGGACACAGATACGCAGTATTTT	CASSSGLADTDTQYF
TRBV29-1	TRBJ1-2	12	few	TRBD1	TGCAGCGTTTGGGGGACAGCCTATGGCTACACCTTC	CSVWGTAYGYTF
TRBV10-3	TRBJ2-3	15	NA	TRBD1	TGTGCCATCAGTGAGGGCCAGGGGGTCACAGATACGCAGTATTTT	CAISEGQGVTDTQYF
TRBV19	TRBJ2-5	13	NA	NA	TGTGCCAGTAGTATTAACTCCCAAGAGACCCAGTACTTC	CASSINSQETQYF
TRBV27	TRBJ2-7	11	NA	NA	TGTGCCAGTAGTACACCCTACGAGCAGTACTTC	CASSTPYEQYF
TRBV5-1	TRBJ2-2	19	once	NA	TGCGCCAGCAGCTTTCCACAATACCGGACAGAATCGAACACCGGGGAGCTGTTTTTT	CASSFPQYRTESNTGELFF
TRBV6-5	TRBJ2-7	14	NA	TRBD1	TGTGCCAGCACCGCCAGGGGGACCTCCTACGAGCAGTACTTC	CASTARGTSYEQYF
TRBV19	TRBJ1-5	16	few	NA	TGTGCCAGTAGTATACCTTCAGGGGCGCGGAATCAGCCCCAGCATTTT	CASSIPSGARNQPQHF
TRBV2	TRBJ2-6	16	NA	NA	TGTGCCAGCAGCCATTGGGGGACTCTGGGGGCCAACGTCCTGACTTTC	CASSHWGTLGANVLTF
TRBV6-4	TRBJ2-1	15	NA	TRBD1	TGTGCCAGCAGTGAAAGGGGGCAGCGTCTCGATGAGCAGTTCTTC	CASSERGQRLDEQFF
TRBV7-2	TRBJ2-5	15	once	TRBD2	TGTGCCAGCAGCCGGGGACTACAATTCCAAGAGACCCAGTACTTC	CASSRGLQFQETQYF
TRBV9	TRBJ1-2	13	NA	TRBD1	TGTGCCAGCAGCGTAGGACAGGGGTATGGCTACACCTTC	CASSVGQGYGYTF
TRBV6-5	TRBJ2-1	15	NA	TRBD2	TGTGCCAGCAGTACTAGCGGGGGGCTCTACAATGAGCAGTTCTTC	CASSTSGGLYNEQFF
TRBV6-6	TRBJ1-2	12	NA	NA	TGTGCCAGCAGTCCCGTTAACTATGGCTACACCTTC	CASSPVNYGYTF
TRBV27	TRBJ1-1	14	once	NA	TGTGCCAGCAGTTTGGACAGAATGAACACTGAAGCTTTCTTT	CASSLDRMNTEAFF
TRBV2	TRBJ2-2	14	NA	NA	TGTGCCAGCGGGGGCCTAGCGAACACCGGGGAGCTGTTTTTT	CASGGLANTGELFF
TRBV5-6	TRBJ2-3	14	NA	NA	TGTGCCAGCAGCTTACTAAGAGAGGGAGATACGCAGTATTTT	CASSLLREGDTQYF
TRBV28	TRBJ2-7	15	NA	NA	TGTGCCAGCAGTTTTGCGGCGGGCAACTCCTACGAGCAGTACTTC	CASSFAAGNSYEQYF
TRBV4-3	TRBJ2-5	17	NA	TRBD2	TGCGCCAGCAGCCCCGACTACGGGACTAGCGGGGGGGAGACCCAGTACTTC	CASSPDYGTSGGETQYF
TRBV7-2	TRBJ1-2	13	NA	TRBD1	TGTGCCAGCAGCCTACAGGGGAACTATGGCTACACCTTC	CASSLQGNYGYTF
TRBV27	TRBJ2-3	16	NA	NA	TGTGCCAGCAGTTTACTCGCGGGGGCCCTCACAGATACGCAGTATTTT	CASSLLAGALTDTQYF
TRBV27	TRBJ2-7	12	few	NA	TGTGCCAGCCAAGGTACAGAATACGAGCAGTACTTC	CASQGTEYEQYF
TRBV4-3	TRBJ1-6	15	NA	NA	TGCGCCAGCAGCCAAGCCTCCCCGGGGGGTTCACCCCTCCACTTT	CASSQASPGGSPLHF
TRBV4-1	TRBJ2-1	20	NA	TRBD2	TGCGCCAGCAGCCAAGCGTGGCAGGGGGCTGGGACTAGCGGGAGTAGAGGACAGTTCTTC	CASSQAWQGAGTSGSRGQFF
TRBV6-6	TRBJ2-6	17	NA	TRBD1	TGTGCCAGCAGTCCCGGGACAGGGGATTCTGGGGCCAACGTCCTGACTTTC	CASSPGTGDSGANVLTF
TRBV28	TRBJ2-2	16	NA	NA	TGTGCCAGCAGTTTATTAGGGACTGCGAACACCGGGGAGCTGTTTTTT	CASSLLGTANTGELFF
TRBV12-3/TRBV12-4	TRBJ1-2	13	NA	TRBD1	TGTGCCAGCAGATCCGACAGGGACTATGGCTACACCTTC	CASRSDRDYGYTF
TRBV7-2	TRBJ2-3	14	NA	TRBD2	TGTGCCAGCAGCGCTAGCGGGGGGGCTAATACGCAGTATTTT	CASSASGGANTQYF
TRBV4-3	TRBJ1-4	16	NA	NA	TGCGCCAGCAGCCAAGTTCAAGTGGGGGCGGGTGAAAAACTGTTTTTT	CASSQVQVGAGEKLFF
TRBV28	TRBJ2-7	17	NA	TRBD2	TGTGCCAGCCCTCCAGGTGGGCTAGCGGGACATAAGTACGAGCAGTACTTC	CASPPGGLAGHKYEQYF
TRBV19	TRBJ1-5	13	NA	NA	TGTGCCAGCGGTGGGGGGTTGGATCAGCCCCAGCATTTT	CASGGGLDQPQHF
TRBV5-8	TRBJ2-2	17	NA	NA	TGTGCCAGCAGCCTCCCCCTAGACGGAGCGAACACCGGGGAGCTGTTTTTT	CASSLPLDGANTGELFF
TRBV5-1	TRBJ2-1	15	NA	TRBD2	TGCGCCAGCAATCTCCGGGGGGGCTCCTACAATGAGCAGTTCTTC	CASNLRGGSYNEQFF
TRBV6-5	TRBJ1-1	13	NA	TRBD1	TGTGCCAGCAGGTATACAGGGGCCCCTGAAGCTTTCTTT	CASRYTGAPEAFF
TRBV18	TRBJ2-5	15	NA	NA	TGTGCCAGCTCACCTTCTCGGGGGTATGGAGAGACCCAGTACTTC	CASSPSRGYGETQYF
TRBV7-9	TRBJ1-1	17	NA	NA	TGTGCCAGCAGCTTAGGCCAAGGACATCTCCGGCCCACTGAAGCTTTCTTT	CASSLGQGHLRPTEAFF
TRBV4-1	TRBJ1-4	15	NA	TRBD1	TGCGCCAGCAGCCAAGTAGGACAGGGGAATGAAAAACTGTTTTTT	CASSQVGQGNEKLFF
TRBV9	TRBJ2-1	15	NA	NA	TGTGCCAGCAGCGTGCGTGACCAGACATACAATGAGCAGTTCTTC	CASSVRDQTYNEQFF
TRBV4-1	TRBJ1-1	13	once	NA	TGCGCCAGCAGCCAAATACAGGGTGATGAAGCTTTCTTT	CASSQIQGDEAFF
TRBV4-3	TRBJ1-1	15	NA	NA	TGCGCCAGCAGCCAAGATTATAGAGGAAACACTGAAGCTTTCTTT	CASSQDYRGNTEAFF
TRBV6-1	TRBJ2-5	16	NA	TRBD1	TGTGCCAGCAGTGAAGCCGAGGGGGCGCGACAAGAGACCCAGTACTTC	CASSEAEGARQETQYF
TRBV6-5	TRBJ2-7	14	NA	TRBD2	TGTGCCAGCAGTTACTCCGGGGGGTTATACGAGCAGTACTTC	CASSYSGGLYEQYF
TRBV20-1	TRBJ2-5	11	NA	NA	TGCAGTGCAAGCAAACAAGAGACCCAGTACTTC	CSASKQETQYF
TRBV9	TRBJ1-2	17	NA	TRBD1	TGTGCCAGCAGCGTAGGAGGAGGGGGCGCCGGAATTGATGGCTACACCTTC	CASSVGGGGAGIDGYTF
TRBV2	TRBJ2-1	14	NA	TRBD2	TGTGCCAGCAGTTGGACTAGCGGTAACAATGAGCAGTTCTTC	CASSWTSGNNEQFF
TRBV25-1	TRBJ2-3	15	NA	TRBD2	TGTGCCAGCAGTGACCCCACTAGCGGTTACGATACGCAGTATTTT	CASSDPTSGYDTQYF